This T cell receptor beta chain was retrieved from a study of PD-1 blockade in mismatch repair-deficient tumors. Overall study context: All were previously treated, progressing patients with about 11 mismatch repair-deficient cancer types.

This clone was picked up one time. Data came from immunoSEQ multiplex PCR; TCRdb stores just in-frame clones and leaves some out. The data hold roughly 15,000 clones, with more than 65% observed a single time. The germline V gene encodes CDR1 MNHNS and CDR2 SASEGT. The length of the CDR3 is 12 residues. V was pared by 6 bases and J by 4 bases, with 2 bases of the junction left unmatched. The specimen was PBMCs, collected about 15 weeks after starting pembrolizumab. This TCR came from an adult with mismatch repair-deficient cancer. This chain links TRBV6-1 with TRBJ1-1; the match to TRBD1 covers 7 bases. This CDR3 is CASRGQSTEAFF. The CDR3, as DNA: TGTGCCAGCAGGGGACAGTCCACTGAAGCTTTCTTT.